The 2 T cell receptor beta chains given below trace back to one sample, sequenced in a study of blood T cell repertoires in COVID-19. The table came from immunoSEQ multiplex PCR; TCRdb's copy has only in-frame clones and leaves some out. Of around 260,000 clones in the sample, more than 70% were seen once. Sequences were obtained from peripheral blood. All receptors come from a woman in her forties or fifties with acute or convalescent COVID-19.

J is TRBJ2-3 and V is TRBV3-1 (or the pseudogene TRBV3-2); D gene unclear. This CDR3 has 17 amino acids. Germline lookup yields CDR1 LGHDT and CDR2 YNNKEL (reference sequence). V was trimmed by 2 bases and J by 0 bases, leaving 15 bases between them. The CDR3 region is CASSQWVGGQSTDTQYF. The CDR3 nucleotides are TGTGCCAGCAGCCAATGGGTAGGTGGGCAGAGCACAGATACGCAGTATTTT.

Only one count was recorded for this clone. The chain couples TRBV27 to TRBJ2-3; a possible D gene is TRBD2 (8 bases). The V and J ends lost 5 bases and 4 bases respectively, with 25 bases between them. This CDR3 has 18 residues. Germline CDR1 reads MNHEY; CDR2 reads SMNVEV (reference sequence). The CDR3, as DNA: TGTGCCAGCAGTCCCCCCCGGACTAGCCCCAGGGGGGCAGATACGCAGTATTTT. Translating it yields CASSPPRTSPRGADTQYF.